This TCR beta chain was obtained from a study of cytomegalovirus exposure and HLA in healthy donors. About the research overall: Roughly 80% of more than 300 genotyped donors fell in the Caucasian-associated ancestry cluster.

Unmatched junction bases numbered 13, after V lost 0 bases and J lost 8 bases. The CDR3 has 17 residues. Germline V lookup: CDR1 SGHAT, CDR2 FQNNGV. With respect to this clone: What it binds is unknown.

Study-wide findings and caveats: Earlier results showed most TCR beta V segments being productive about 87% or about 30% of the time.

The PCR contained 60 Vbeta and 13 Jbeta primers. Data came from immunoSEQ multiplex PCR; TCRdb stores just in-frame clones and leaves some out. The sample lists over 60,000 clones, less than 85% occurring once. The TCR sequence derives from a woman in her thirties in good health and CMV-seronegative. The sequenced material came from PBMCs. The V call is TRBV11-2, the J call TRBJ2-1, with 7 nucleotides matching TRBD2. The CDR3 DNA reads as TGTGCCAGCAGCTTAGAGGTTGGGGGGGACCCCTGGGATGAGCAGTTCTTC. Translation: CASSLEVGGDPWDEQFF.